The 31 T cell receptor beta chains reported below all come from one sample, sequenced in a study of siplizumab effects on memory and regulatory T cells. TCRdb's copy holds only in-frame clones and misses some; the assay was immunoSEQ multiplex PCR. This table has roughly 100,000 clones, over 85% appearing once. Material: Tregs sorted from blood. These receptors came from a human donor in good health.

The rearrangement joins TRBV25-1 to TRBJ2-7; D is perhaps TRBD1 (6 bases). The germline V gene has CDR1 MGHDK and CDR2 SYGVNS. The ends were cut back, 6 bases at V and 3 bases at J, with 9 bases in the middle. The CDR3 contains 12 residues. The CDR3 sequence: CASRKDSYEQYF. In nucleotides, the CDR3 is TGTGCCAGCAGGAAGGACAGCTACGAGCAGTACTTC.

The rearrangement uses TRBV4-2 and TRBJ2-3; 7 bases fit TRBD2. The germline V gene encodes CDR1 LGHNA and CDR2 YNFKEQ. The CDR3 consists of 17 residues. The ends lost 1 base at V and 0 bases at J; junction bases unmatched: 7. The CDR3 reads CASSQGFLRGSTDTQYF. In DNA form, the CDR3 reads TGTGCCAGCAGCCAAGGTTTTTTGCGGGGGAGCACAGATACGCAGTATTTT.

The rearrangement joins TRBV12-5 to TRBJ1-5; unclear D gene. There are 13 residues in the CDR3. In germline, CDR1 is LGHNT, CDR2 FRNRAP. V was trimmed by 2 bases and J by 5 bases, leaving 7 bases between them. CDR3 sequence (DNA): TGTGCTAGTGGTTTGCCCGGGGATCAGCCCCAGCATTTT. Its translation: CASGLPGDQPQHF.

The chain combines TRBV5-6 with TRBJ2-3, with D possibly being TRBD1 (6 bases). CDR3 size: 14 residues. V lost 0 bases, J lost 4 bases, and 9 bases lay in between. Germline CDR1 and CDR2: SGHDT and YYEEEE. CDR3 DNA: TGTGCCAGCAGCTTGGAACCAGGGGCAGATACGCAGTATTTT. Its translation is CASSLEPGADTQYF.

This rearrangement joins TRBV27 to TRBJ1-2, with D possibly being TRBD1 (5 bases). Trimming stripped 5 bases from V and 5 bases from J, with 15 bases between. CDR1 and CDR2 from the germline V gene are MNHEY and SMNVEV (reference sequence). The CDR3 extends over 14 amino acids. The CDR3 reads CASSTLGGGYGYTF. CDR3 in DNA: TGTGCCAGCAGTACCCTCGGGGGAGGGTATGGCTACACCTTC.

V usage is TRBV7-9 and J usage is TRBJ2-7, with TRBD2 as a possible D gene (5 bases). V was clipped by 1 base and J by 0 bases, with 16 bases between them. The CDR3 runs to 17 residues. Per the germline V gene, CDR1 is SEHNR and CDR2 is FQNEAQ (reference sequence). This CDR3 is CASSLVFLDSRSYEQYF. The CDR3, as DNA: TGTGCCAGCAGCTTAGTTTTCCTGGACTCCCGCTCCTACGAGCAGTACTTC.

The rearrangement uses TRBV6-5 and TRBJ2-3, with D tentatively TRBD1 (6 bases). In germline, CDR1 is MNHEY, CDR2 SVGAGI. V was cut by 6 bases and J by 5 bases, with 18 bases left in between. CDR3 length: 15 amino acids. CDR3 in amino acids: CASRPGRGERDTQYF. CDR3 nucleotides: TGTGCCAGCAGGCCGGGCAGGGGTGAGCGAGATACGCAGTATTTT.

This CDR3 is CASKNRDSSYEQYF. The CDR3 DNA is TGCGCCAGTAAGAACCGGGACAGTTCCTACGAGCAGTACTTC. The V and J genes are TRBV5-1 and TRBJ2-7; 7 bases line up with TRBD1. J gave up 1 base and V 8 bases, and 9 bases lay outside the gene matches. CDR3 length: 14 residues. CDR1 and CDR2 from the germline V gene are SGHRS and YFSETQ.

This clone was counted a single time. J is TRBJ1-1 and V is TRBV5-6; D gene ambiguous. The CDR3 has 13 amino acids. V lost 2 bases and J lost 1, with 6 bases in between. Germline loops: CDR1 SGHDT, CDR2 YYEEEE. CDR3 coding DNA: TGTGCCAGCAGCTTACCCTGGAACACTGAAGCTTTCTTT. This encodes CASSLPWNTEAFF.

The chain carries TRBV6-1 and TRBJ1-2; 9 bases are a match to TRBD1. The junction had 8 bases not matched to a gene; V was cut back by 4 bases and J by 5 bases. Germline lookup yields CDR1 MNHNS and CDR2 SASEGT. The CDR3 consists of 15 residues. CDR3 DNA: TGTGCCAGCAGTGGCCGGGACAGGGAAGGGTATGGCTACACCTTC. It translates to CASSGRDREGYGYTF.

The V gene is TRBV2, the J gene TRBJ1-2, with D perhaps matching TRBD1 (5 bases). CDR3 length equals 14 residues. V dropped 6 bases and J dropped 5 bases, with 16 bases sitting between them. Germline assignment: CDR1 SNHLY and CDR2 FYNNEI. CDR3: CASRSTGRAYGYTF. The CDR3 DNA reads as TGTGCCAGCAGATCAACGGGACGCGCGTATGGCTACACCTTC.

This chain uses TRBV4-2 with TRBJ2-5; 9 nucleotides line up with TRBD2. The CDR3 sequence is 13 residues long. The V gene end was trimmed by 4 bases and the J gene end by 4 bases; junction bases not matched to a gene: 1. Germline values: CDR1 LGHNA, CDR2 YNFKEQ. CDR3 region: CASSPRGGETQYF. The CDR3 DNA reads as TGTGCCAGCAGCCCGCGGGGGGGAGAGACCCAGTACTTC.

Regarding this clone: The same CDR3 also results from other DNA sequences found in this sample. CDR3 DNA: TGCAGTGCTAGTCCAGGGTATGGCTACACCTTC. It specifies CSASPGYGYTF. The chain has TRBV20-1 and TRBJ1-2; TRBD1 is a possible D gene (5 bases). Looked up from germline, CDR1 is DFQATT and CDR2 is SNEGSKA (reference sequence). The CDR3 length is 11 residues. Trimming took off 3 bases at V and 5 bases at J, with 7 bases between the two ends.

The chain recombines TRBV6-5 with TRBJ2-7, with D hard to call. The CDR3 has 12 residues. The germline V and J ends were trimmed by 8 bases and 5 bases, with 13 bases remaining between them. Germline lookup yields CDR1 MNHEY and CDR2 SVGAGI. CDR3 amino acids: CASHTSWDEQYF. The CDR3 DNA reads TGTGCCAGCCACACCTCGTGGGACGAGCAGTACTTC.

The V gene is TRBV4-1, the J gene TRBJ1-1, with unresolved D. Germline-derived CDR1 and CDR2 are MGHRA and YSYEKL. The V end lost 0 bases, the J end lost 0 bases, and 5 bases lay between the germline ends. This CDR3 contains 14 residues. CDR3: CASSQDPMNTEAFF. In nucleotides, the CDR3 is TGCGCCAGCAGCCAAGATCCCATGAACACTGAAGCTTTCTTT.

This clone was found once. The CDR3 DNA sequence: TGTGCCAGCAGCGCCGCGGGGGGCGCATCCTACGAGCAGTACTTC. This sequence encodes CASSAAGGASYEQYF. V and J are TRBV6-1 and TRBJ2-7; 8 positions agree with TRBD2. V shed 6 bases, J shed 1 base, and the junction held 8 bases outside the gene matches. The V gene's germline CDR1 is MNHNS and CDR2 SASEGT. CDR3 length equals 15 residues.

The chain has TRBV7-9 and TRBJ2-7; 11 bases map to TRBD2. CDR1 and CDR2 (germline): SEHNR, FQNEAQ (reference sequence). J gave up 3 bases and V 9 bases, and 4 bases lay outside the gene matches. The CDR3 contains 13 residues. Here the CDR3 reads CASTSGSIYEQYF. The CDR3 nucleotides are TGTGCCAGTACTAGCGGGAGTATCTACGAGCAGTACTTC.

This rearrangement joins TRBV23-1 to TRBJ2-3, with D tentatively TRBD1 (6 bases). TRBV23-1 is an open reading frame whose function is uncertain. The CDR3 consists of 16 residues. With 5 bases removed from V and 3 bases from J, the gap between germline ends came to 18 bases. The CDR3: CASSFPGADRTDTQYF. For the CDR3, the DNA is TGCGCCAGCAGTTTCCCAGGGGCCGACAGAACAGATACGCAGTATTTT.

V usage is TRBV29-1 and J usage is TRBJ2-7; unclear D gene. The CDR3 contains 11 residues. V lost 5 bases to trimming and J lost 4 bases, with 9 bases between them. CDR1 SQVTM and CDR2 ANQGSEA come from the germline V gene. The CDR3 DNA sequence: TGCAGCGTTTTTGACGGATACGAGCAGTACTTC. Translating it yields CSVFDGYEQYF.

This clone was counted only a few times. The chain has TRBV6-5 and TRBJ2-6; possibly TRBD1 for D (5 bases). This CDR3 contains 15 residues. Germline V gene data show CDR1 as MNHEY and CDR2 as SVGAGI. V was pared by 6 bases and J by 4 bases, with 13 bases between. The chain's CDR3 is CASSPGYRGANVLTF. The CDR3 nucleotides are TGTGCCAGCAGCCCAGGGTATCGGGGGGCCAACGTCCTGACTTTC.

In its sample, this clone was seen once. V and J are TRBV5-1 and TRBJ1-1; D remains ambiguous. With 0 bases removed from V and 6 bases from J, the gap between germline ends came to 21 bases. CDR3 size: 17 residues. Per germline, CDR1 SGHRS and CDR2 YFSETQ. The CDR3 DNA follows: TGCGCCAGCAGCTTGGCCGAAAAGACCCGAAGAGGCCCTGAAGCTTTCTTT. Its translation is CASSLAEKTRRGPEAFF.

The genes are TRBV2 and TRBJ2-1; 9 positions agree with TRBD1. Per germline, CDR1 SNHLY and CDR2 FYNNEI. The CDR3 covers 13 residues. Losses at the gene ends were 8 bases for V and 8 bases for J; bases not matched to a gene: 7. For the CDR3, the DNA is TGTGCCAGCGCCGGACAGGGGATCGATGAGCAGTTCTTC. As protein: CASAGQGIDEQFF.

The DNA of the CDR3 is TGTGCCAGCAGCCGGACCGGGACTAAAATCAATGAGCAGTTCTTC. This sequence encodes CASSRTGTKINEQFF. The chain uses TRBV13 and TRBJ2-1, with 7 bases lining up with TRBD2. V was clipped by 5 bases and J by 6 bases; unmatched bases: 10. The germline CDR1 and CDR2 sequences are PRHDT and FYEKMQ (reference sequence). CDR3 length equals 15 residues.

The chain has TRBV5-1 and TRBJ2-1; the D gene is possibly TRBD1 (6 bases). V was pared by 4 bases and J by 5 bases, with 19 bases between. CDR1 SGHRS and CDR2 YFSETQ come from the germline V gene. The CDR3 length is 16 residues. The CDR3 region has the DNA TGCGCCAGCAGCCCCCCCACAGGGATTGTCGACAATGAGCAGTTCTTC. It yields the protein CASSPPTGIVDNEQFF.

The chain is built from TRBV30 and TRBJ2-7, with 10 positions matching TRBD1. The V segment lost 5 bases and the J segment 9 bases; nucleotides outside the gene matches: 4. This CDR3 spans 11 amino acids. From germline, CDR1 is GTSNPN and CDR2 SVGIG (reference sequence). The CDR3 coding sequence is TGTGCCTGGGCGGACAGGGGGGGGCAGTACTTC. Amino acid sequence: CAWADRGGQYF.

CDR3 nucleotides: TGCGCCAGCAGCCTTTGGGGGGAGGGCGAATACAATGAGCAGTTCTTC. Translated: CASSLWGEGEYNEQFF. The rearrangement joins TRBV4-3 to TRBJ2-1; the match to TRBD2 covers 7 bases. V lost 4 bases to trimming and J lost 4 bases; unmatched junction nucleotides: 10. Germline lookup yields CDR1 LGHNA and CDR2 YSLEER. The CDR3 has 16 amino acids.

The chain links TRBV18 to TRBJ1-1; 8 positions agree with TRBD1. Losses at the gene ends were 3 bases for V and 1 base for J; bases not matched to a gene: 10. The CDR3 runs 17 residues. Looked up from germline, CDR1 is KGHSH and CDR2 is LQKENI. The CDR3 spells CASSPLGQGLSNTEAFF. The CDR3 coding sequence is TGTGCCAGCTCACCTCTCGGACAGGGTTTATCGAACACTGAAGCTTTCTTT.

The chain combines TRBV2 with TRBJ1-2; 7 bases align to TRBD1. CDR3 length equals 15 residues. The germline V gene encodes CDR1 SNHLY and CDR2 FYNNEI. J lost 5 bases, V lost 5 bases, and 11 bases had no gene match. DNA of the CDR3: TGTGCCAGCAGTAAAACCGGACAGGTTATTTATGGCTACACCTTC. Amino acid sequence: CASSKTGQVIYGYTF.

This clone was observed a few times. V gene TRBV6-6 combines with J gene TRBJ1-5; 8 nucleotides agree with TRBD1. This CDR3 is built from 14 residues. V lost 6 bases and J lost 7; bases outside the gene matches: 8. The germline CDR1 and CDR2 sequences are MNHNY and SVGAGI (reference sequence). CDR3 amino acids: CASSSTGVDQPQHF. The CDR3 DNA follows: TGTGCCAGCAGCTCGACAGGGGTTGACCAGCCCCAGCATTTT.

CDR3 amino acids: CASIGGTNYGYTF. The CDR3 DNA follows: TGTGCCAGTATAGGGGGGACTAACTATGGCTACACCTTC. The chain is built from TRBV19 and TRBJ1-2; possible D gene TRBD1, 6 bases. CDR1 and CDR2 (germline): LNHDA, SQIVND (reference sequence). The V end lost 7 bases, the J end lost 0 bases, and 9 bases lay between the germline ends. CDR3 length: 13 residues.

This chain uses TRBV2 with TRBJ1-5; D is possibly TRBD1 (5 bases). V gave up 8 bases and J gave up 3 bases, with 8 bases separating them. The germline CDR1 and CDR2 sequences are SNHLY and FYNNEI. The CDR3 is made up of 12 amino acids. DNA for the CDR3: TGTGCCAGCCGGGACGTCAATCAGCCCCAGCATTTT. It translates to CASRDVNQPQHF.